This is a list of T cell receptor beta chains from one sample in a study of shared clonotypes between healthy human individuals. TCRdb's table, derived via immunoSEQ multiplex PCR, lists solely in-frame clones and lacks some. The sample includes about 1.1 million clones, approximately 80% of them seen just once. The source material was memory CD4+ T cells from PBMCs. The receptor source for this set is a man aged 18 to 29 in good health. Some clones in this sample may be carry-over from other donors' samples. Both conserved end residues are part of each CDR3. D genes are given only for firm matches. Only part of the rows carry a size: once, few, many, or a class if the clone is expanded.

D	V	size	J	DNA	CDR3
TRBD1	TRBV9	few	TRBJ1-1	TGTGCCAGCAGCGTAGCGGGACAGGGAGGCACTGAAGCTTTCTTT	CASSVAGQGGTEAFF
.	TRBV6-6	few	TRBJ2-7	TGTGCCAGCAGTTACTCAATAGGGTTCGGCGAGCAGTACTTC	CASSYSIGFGEQYF
TRBD2	TRBV2	once	TRBJ2-1	TGTGCCAGCAGTTCCGGGACTAGGGGAGGCAATGAGCAGTTCTTC	CASSSGTRGGNEQFF
.	TRBV28	.	TRBJ2-2	TGTGCCAGCGCGCAAGGTGGGAACACCGGGGAGCTGTTTTTT	CASAQGGNTGELFF
TRBD1	TRBV27	.	TRBJ1-5	TGTGCCAGCAGTGAAACGGACAGGGGAGGGAGCAATCAGCCCCAGCATTTT	CASSETDRGGSNQPQHF
.	TRBV5-4	few	TRBJ2-2	TGTGCCAGCAGCCCCCGCCCCGGACTCAGAAAAGAGACCGGGGAGCTGTTTTTT	CASSPRPGLRKETGELFF
.	TRBV5-1	.	TRBJ2-2	TGCGCCAGCAGCTTGGCCACAACCAACACAGGGTACGGGGAGCTGTTTTTT	CASSLATTNTGYGELFF
.	TRBV7-6	.	TRBJ2-2	TGTGCCAGCAGCTTAGGTACCACAAACACCGGGGAGCTGTTTTTT	CASSLGTTNTGELFF
TRBD1	TRBV4-1	.	TRBJ2-1	TGCGCCAGCAGCCAAGACGGAACAGGGGTCAATGAGCAGTTCTTC	CASSQDGTGVNEQFF
.	TRBV9	.	TRBJ2-7	TGTGCCAGCAGCGTTAGCCCGGGGACGACCTACGAGCAGTACTTC	CASSVSPGTTYEQYF
TRBD1	TRBV19	.	TRBJ1-2	TGTGCCAGTCTTCAGGGGGAATATGGCTACACCTTC	CASLQGEYGYTF
.	TRBV5-5	.	TRBJ1-2	TGTGCCAGCAGCTCTACGAACGGAATTGGCTACACCTTC	CASSSTNGIGYTF
.	TRBV30	.	TRBJ2-2	TGTGCCTGGAGTGTCCAAAGGAACACCGGGGAGCTGTTTTTT	CAWSVQRNTGELFF
.	TRBV12-5	.	TRBJ2-1	TGTGCTAGTGGTTTGGTACGCGGGCCAAGCGGCTACAATGAGCAGTTCTTC	CASGLVRGPSGYNEQFF
.	TRBV4-1	.	TRBJ2-3	TGCGCCAGCAGCCAAGACAGGGTAAGCACAGATACGCAGTATTTT	CASSQDRVSTDTQYF
TRBD1	TRBV5-1	.	TRBJ2-5	TGCGCCAGCAGCTTAACCGGGACAGGGGAAGAGACCCAGTACTTC	CASSLTGTGEETQYF
.	TRBV5-1	once	TRBJ1-3	TGCGCCAGCGGTCCCTCGTTCTCTGGAAACACCATATATTTT	CASGPSFSGNTIYF
.	TRBV6-7	.	TRBJ1-3	TGTGCCGTTCCTCGGACACCTGGAAACACCATATATTTT	CAVPRTPGNTIYF
.	TRBV28	.	TRBJ1-4	TGTGCCAGCAGTCCTCGCAACCCCGCCGCAGGGCGACGAGAAAAACTGTTTTTT	CASSPRNPAAGRREKLFF
.	TRBV6-5	.	TRBJ2-7	TGTGCCAGCAGTCGTGCGGATAGGGATAGATTGTACTTC	CASSRADRDRLYF
.	TRBV11-2	.	TRBJ2-7	TGTGCCAGCAGCCCGGGACCCTACGAGCAGTACTTC	CASSPGPYEQYF
.	TRBV5-1	.	TRBJ2-2	TGCGCCAGCAGCTTGGAAGGACCCGCCGGGGAGCTGTTTTTT	CASSLEGPAGELFF
TRBD2	TRBV28	.	TRBJ2-5	TGTGCCAGCAGACCGTACTTTAGCGGGAGGGCCGTTGAACAGACCCAGTACTTC	CASRPYFSGRAVEQTQYF
TRBD2	TRBV28	.	TRBJ2-7	TGTGCCACGGGACTACCGCTAAATTCCTACGAGCAGTACTTC	CATGLPLNSYEQYF
TRBD2	TRBV4-2	.	TRBJ2-1	TGTGCCAGCAGCCAAGAGGGACTAGCGGGAGGGCTAAATTTCTACAATGAGCAGTTCTTC	CASSQEGLAGGLNFYNEQFF
TRBD2	TRBV18	.	TRBJ2-3	TGTGCCAGCTCACCACCGGGAGGGAGCCTCACTTGGGGCACAGATACGCAGTATTTT	CASSPPGGSLTWGTDTQYF
.	TRBV5-5	.	TRBJ2-1	TGTGCCAGCAGCTCGGGATGGCGGTCCTCCTACAATGAGCAGTTCTTC	CASSSGWRSSYNEQFF
TRBD2	TRBV9	.	TRBJ2-6	TGTGCCAGCAGCCCCACGGGGGGGCCTCACCTCTCTGGGGCCAACGTCCTGACTTTC	CASSPTGGPHLSGANVLTF
.	TRBV5-5	.	TRBJ2-7	TGTGCCAGCAGCTTGAGAATCGTCCAGCTCGAGCAGTACTTC	CASSLRIVQLEQYF
TRBD2	TRBV11-1	.	TRBJ2-1	TGTGCCAGCAGCTTAGCGAAGGCGGGAGGGCCCTACAATGAGCAGTTCTTC	CASSLAKAGGPYNEQFF
TRBD2	TRBV4-1	.	TRBJ2-1	TGCGCCAGCAGCTCCGGGACTAGCGGGAGCTATGAGCAGTTCTTC	CASSSGTSGSYEQFF
.	TRBV25-1	.	TRBJ2-2	TGTGCCAGCAGTTCGGCAGGGGTAACATTGGGGAACACCGGGGAGCTGTTTTTT	CASSSAGVTLGNTGELFF
.	TRBV28	.	TRBJ2-1	TGTGCCAGCGGACCGGGACGAGCCTACAATGAGCAGTTCTTC	CASGPGRAYNEQFF
.	TRBV19	.	TRBJ2-1	TGTGCCAGTAGTATAGCATTTCGGAACGGCGGGACGGATGAGCAGTTCTTC	CASSIAFRNGGTDEQFF
TRBD2	TRBV5-4	.	TRBJ2-7	TGTGCCAGCAGCTCCAGCGGGACCCTCTACGAGCAGTACTTC	CASSSSGTLYEQYF
.	TRBV30	.	TRBJ2-3	TGTGCCTGGAACCCAGGGGAATACAACACAGATACGCAGTATTTT	CAWNPGEYNTDTQYF
.	TRBV9	.	TRBJ2-1	TGTGCCAGCAGCGTGTGGTCGGAACCCTACAATGAGCAGTTCTTC	CASSVWSEPYNEQFF
.	TRBV15	few	TRBJ2-1	TGTGCCACCAGCAGAAGCGGACGACCCGAGCAGTTCTTC	CATSRSGRPEQFF
.	TRBV5-1	.	TRBJ1-2	TGCGCCAGCAGCCCTGGTGGGACTTCTCTGGGGAACTATGGCTACACCTTC	CASSPGGTSLGNYGYTF
TRBD1	TRBV5-1	.	TRBJ2-1	TGCGCCAGCAGCGTTGACAGGGGGGACTACAATGAGCAGTTCTTC	CASSVDRGDYNEQFF
.	TRBV5-1	.	TRBJ2-5	TGCGCCAGCAGCTTGGAGGTTGGGGACCCGCAAGAGACCCAGTACTTC	CASSLEVGDPQETQYF
.	TRBV6-1	.	TRBJ1-4	TGTGCCAGCAGGAAAGCTCCAAGGGGTGAAAAACTGTTTTTT	CASRKAPRGEKLFF
.	TRBV5-1	.	TRBJ2-5	TGCGCCAGCAGCCTGGCGGTCAGGGAAGGAGAGACCCAGTACTTC	CASSLAVREGETQYF
.	TRBV30	few	TRBJ1-5	TGTGCCTGGAGTGCGACGGTCTATTATCAGCCCCAGCATTTT	CAWSATVYYQPQHF
.	TRBV11-2	.	TRBJ2-7	TGTGCCAGCAGCCCCCGGGGAGGGGGATACTACGAGCAGTACTTC	CASSPRGGGYYEQYF
.	TRBV18	.	TRBJ1-1	TGTGCCAGCTCACCTTTAACGGGGGCCCATGAAGCTTTCTTT	CASSPLTGAHEAFF
.	TRBV7-9	.	TRBJ2-1	TGTGCCAGCAGCCTGAACCAAAGGGGCAATGAGCAGTTCTTC	CASSLNQRGNEQFF
TRBD2	TRBV5-4	.	TRBJ2-5	TGTGCCAGCAGCAGGGCAGCGGGAGTTGGTGAAGAGACCCAGTACTTC	CASSRAAGVGEETQYF
TRBD2	TRBV9	.	TRBJ2-7	TGTGCCAGCAGCGTGGATAGCGGGAGAGAGAACGAGCAGTACTTC	CASSVDSGRENEQYF
TRBD1	TRBV19	many	TRBJ1-1	TGTGCCAGTACCCCGGACAGGGGGACTGAAGCTTTCTTT	CASTPDRGTEAFF
TRBD1	TRBV5-6	.	TRBJ1-2	TGTGCCAGCAGCGTACAGGGGGTGCACTATGGCTACACCTTC	CASSVQGVHYGYTF
TRBD1	TRBV11-2	.	TRBJ2-5	TGTGCCACCAGGACTACTAGGGACAGGGAAGGCCAGTACTTC	CATRTTRDREGQYF
.	TRBV9	.	TRBJ2-7	TGTGCCAGCAGCGTAGAGGCATTGAGCTCCTACGAGCAGTACTTC	CASSVEALSSYEQYF
.	TRBV7-9	.	TRBJ1-1	TGTGCCAGCAGCTTAAGTCGTCAGGCCCCTGAAGCTTTCTTT	CASSLSRQAPEAFF
.	TRBV28	many	TRBJ2-7	TGTGCCAGCAGTTTGGGCGGGCAGGGCACCTACGAGCAGTACTTC	CASSLGGQGTYEQYF
.	TRBV2	.	TRBJ1-5	TGTGCCAGCAGTGGTGGACAGAGCAATCAGCCCCAGCATTTT	CASSGGQSNQPQHF
.	TRBV5-1	.	TRBJ2-2	TGCGCCAGCAGCTTGGAGGTGGTGGGGGCGAACACCGGGGAGCTGTTTTTT	CASSLEVVGANTGELFF
.	TRBV2	few	TRBJ1-2	TGTGCCAGCAGCGCCGGGACCCTTCCCCACGGCTACACCTTC	CASSAGTLPHGYTF
.	TRBV7-2	.	TRBJ1-5	TGTGCCAGCAGCTTAGCCGGGGCCCTCAATCAGCCCCAGCATTTT	CASSLAGALNQPQHF
.	TRBV11-3	.	TRBJ2-2	TGTGCCAGCAGCTTAGAGTCAGGGAACACCGGGGAGCTGTTTTTT	CASSLESGNTGELFF